This entry features one T cell receptor beta chain sequence. Its antigen is as yet unknown. This table comes from immunoSEQ multiplex PCR, and its TCRdb copy is limited to in-frame clones, with some not included. This sample has about 3,900 clones; about 94% occur once, and the top ten carry approximately 5.6%. The data derive from a study of T cell clonotyping in hematopoietic cell transplantation. Notes on the study in general: After transplant, recipient diversity fell while pathologically expanded clonotypes grew through day 180. Higher Inverse Simpson Index values in graft donor and pretransplant recipient predicted broader posttransplant TCR diversity. CD4 and CD8 repertoire contributions could not be separated without sorting.

Blood collection times were about day -28 and days 30, 100, 180 posttransplant. The receptor was derived from a male patient between 65 and 85 years old who had an allogeneic stem cell transplant from an unrelated donor, so T cells may come from the graft donor. Some clones in this sample may be carry-over from other donors' samples. Specimen: peripheral blood mononuclear cells, collected 30 days after allogeneic stem cell transplant.

Here the CDR3 DNA reads TGTGCCAGCAGCTTAGAGGGGACCCGGAGCGATGAGCAGTTCTTC. Translation gives CASSLEGTRSDEQFF. The genes are TRBV11-3 and TRBJ2-1; D is possibly TRBD1 or TRBD2 (5 bases each). V was pared by 0 bases and J by 8 bases, with 14 bases between. CDR3 length equals 15 residues. CDR1 and CDR2 (germline): SGHNT, YENEEA.